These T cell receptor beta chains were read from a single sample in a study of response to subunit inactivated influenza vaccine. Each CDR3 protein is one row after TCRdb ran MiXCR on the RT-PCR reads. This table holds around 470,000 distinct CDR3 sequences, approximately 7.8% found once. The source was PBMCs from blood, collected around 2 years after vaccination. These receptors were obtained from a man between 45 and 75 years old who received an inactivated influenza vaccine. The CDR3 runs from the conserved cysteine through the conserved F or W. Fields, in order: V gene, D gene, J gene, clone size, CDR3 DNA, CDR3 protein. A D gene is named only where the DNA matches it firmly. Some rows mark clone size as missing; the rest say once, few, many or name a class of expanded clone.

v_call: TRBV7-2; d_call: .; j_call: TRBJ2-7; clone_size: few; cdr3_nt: TGTGCCAGCAGTCGTCAGGGTGTTGGGTACGAGCAGTACTTC; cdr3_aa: CASSRQGVGYEQYF
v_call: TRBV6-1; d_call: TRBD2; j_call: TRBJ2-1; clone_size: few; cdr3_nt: TGTGCCAGCAGTAATGGGGCTAGCGGGAGTTTAGGGTCCTACAATGAGCAGTTCTTC; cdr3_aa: CASSNGASGSLGSYNEQFF
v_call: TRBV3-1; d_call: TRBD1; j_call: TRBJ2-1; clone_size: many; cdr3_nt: TGTGCCAGCAGCCAAGAGATGACAGGGGCTTCCTACAATGAGCAGTTCTTC; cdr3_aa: CASSQEMTGASYNEQFF
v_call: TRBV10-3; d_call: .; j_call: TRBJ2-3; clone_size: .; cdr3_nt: TGTGCCATCAGTGAGTCGGTAGATACGCAGTATTTT; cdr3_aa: CAISESVDTQYF
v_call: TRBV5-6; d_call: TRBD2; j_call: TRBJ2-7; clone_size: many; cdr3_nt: TGTGCCAGCAGTCGGCTAGCGGGAGGGACCTACGAGCAGTACTTC; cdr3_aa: CASSRLAGGTYEQYF
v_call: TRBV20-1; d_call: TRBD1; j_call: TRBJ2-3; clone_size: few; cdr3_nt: TGCAGTGCTAGATTGGACAGGGGGCGAACAGATACGCAGTATTTT; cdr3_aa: CSARLDRGRTDTQYF
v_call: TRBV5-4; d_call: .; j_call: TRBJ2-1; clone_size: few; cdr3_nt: TGTGCCAGCAGCTTGCAACAGTTCTCCTACAATGAGCAGTTCTTC; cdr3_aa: CASSLQQFSYNEQFF
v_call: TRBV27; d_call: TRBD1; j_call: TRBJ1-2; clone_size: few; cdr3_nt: TGTGCCAGCAGCCAGAACAGGGGATTAAACTATGGCTACACCTTC; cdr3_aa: CASSQNRGLNYGYTF
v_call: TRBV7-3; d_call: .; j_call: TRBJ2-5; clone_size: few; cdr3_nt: TGTGCCAGCAGCCGGAGCGCCCAAGAGACCCAGTACTTC; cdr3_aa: CASSRSAQETQYF
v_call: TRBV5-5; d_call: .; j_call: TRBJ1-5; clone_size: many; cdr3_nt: TGTGCCAGCAGCTCTGGACAGATTAGCAATCAGCCCCAGCATTTT; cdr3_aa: CASSSGQISNQPQHF
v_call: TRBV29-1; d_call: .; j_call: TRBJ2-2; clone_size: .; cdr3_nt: TGCAGCGTTACCTACATGAACACCGGGGAGCTGTTTTTT; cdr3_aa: CSVTYMNTGELFF
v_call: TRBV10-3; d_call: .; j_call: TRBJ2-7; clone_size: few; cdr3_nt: TGTGCCATCAGGGGGAACAGGGACGAGCAGTACTTC; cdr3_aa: CAIRGNRDEQYF
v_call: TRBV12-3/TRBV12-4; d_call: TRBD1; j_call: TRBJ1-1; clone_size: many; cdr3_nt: TGTGCCAGCAGCTTTAATCCAGGGGGCACTGAAGCTTTCTTT; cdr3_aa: CASSFNPGGTEAFF
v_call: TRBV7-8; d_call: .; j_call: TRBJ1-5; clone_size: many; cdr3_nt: TGTGCCAGCAGCTTAGGTGTGGGCAGTCGTCAGCCCCAGCATTTT; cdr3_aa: CASSLGVGSRQPQHF
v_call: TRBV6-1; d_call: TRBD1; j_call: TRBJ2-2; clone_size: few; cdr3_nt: TGTGCCAGCAGAGAGGGACAGGGAGACACCGGGGAGCTGTTTTTT; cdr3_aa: CASREGQGDTGELFF
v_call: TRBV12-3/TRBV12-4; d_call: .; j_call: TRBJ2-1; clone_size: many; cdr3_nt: TGTGCCAGCAGCCGCCTCATGGAGGGACACAATGAGCAGTTCTTC; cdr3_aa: CASSRLMEGHNEQFF
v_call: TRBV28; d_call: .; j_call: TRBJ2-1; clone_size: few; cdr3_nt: TGTGCCAGCAGTTTGCGGGGGCTAGGTTTGAATGAGCAGTTCTTC; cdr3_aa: CASSLRGLGLNEQFF
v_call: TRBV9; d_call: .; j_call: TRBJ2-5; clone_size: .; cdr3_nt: TGTGCCAGCAGCGTAATGTGGGGGGGCCTGGAGACCCAGTACTTC; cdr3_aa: CASSVMWGGLETQYF
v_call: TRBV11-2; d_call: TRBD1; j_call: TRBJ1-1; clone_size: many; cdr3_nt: TGTGCCAGCAGGGGACAGGGTAGGCCTGAAGCTTTCTTT; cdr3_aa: CASRGQGRPEAFF
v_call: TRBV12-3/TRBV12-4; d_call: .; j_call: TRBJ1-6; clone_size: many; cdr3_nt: TGTGCCAGCAGCTTGGGAGGGCGCAATTCACCCCTCCACTTT; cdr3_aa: CASSLGGRNSPLHF
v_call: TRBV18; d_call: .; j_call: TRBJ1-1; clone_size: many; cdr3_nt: TGTGCCAGCTCACCACCGACGGGGGCGGCTGAAGCTTTCTTT; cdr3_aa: CASSPPTGAAEAFF
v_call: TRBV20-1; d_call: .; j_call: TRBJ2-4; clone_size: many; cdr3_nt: TGCAGTGCTAGAGACCCCCACGCCAAAAACATTCAGTACTTC; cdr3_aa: CSARDPHAKNIQYF
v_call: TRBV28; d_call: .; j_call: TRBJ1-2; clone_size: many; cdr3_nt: TGTGCCAGCAGTCTATCCCTCGCCCTGCGGGGCTACACCTTC; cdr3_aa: CASSLSLALRGYTF
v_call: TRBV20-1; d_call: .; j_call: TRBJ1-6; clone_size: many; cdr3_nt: TGCAGTGCTAGAGCCTCAGGAGACTATAATTCACCCCTCCACTTT; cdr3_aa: CSARASGDYNSPLHF
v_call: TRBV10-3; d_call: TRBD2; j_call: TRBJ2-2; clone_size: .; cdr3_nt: TGTGCCACCTGGACTAGCGGGGACACCGGGGAGCTGTTTTTT; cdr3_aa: CATWTSGDTGELFF
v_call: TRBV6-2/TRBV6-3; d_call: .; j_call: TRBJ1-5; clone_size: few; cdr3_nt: TGTGCCAGCAGTCCACAGGTCAGCAATCAGCCCCAGCATTTT; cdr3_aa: CASSPQVSNQPQHF
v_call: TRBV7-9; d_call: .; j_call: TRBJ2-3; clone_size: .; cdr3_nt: TGTGCCAGCAGCAAAACCGGGACGTTCAGGGATACGCAGTATTTT; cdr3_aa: CASSKTGTFRDTQYF
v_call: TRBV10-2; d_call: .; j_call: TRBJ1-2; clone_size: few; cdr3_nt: TGCGCCAGCAGCCTTGGGGGCAGAGAAGGCTACACCTTC; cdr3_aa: CASSLGGREGYTF
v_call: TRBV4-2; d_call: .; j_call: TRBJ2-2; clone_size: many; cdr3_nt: TGTGCCAGCAGCCAAGATCTAGCGTTCACCGGGGAGCTGTTTTTT; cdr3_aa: CASSQDLAFTGELFF
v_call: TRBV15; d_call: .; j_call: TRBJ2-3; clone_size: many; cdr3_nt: TGTGCCACCAGCAGAGACAACCTAGCTGCAGATACGCAGTATTTT; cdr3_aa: CATSRDNLAADTQYF
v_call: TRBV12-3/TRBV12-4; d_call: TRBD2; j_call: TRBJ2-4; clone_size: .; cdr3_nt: TGTGCCAGCAGTTGTGTACCAGGACTAGCTTCTGCCAAAAACATTCAGTACTTC; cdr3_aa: CASSCVPGLASAKNIQYF
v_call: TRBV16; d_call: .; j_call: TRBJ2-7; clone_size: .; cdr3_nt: TGTGCCAGCCACCCCGCGGGACAGTTAATTTCGGGAACCTACGAGCAGTACTTC; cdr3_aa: CASHPAGQLISGTYEQYF
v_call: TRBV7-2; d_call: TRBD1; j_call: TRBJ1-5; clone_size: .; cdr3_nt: TGTGCCAGCAGCTTAACAGGGGATTACAATCAGCCCCAGCATTTT; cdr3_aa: CASSLTGDYNQPQHF
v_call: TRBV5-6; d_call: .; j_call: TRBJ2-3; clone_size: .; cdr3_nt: TGTGCCAGCAGCTTGCCCCCAGGGCCTAGCACAGATACGCAGTATTTT; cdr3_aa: CASSLPPGPSTDTQYF
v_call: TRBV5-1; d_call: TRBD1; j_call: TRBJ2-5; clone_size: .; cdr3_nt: TGCGCCAGCAGCCTGGAAGGGACAGGGTTCCGTCAGACCCAGTACTTC; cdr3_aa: CASSLEGTGFRQTQYF
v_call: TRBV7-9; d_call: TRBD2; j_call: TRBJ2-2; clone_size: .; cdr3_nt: TGTGCCACCAGCGGACTAGCGGACGGCACCGGGGAGCTGTTTTTT; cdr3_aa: CATSGLADGTGELFF
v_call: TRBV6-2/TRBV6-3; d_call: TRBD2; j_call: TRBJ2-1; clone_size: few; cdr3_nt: TGTGCCAGCAGTTACATCAGAACTAGCGGGAGGGCCAGGTCCTACAATGAGCAGTTCTTC; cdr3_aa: CASSYIRTSGRARSYNEQFF